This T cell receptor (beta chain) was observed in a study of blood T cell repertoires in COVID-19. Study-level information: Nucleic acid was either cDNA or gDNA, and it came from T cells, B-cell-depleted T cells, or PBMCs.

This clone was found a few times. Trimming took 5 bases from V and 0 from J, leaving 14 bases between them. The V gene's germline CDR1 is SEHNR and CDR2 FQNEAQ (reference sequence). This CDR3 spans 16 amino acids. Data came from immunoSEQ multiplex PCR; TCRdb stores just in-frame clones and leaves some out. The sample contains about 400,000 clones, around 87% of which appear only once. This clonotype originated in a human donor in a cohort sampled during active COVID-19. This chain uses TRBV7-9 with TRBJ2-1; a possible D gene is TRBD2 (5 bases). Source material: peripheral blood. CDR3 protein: CASSKWTLPSYNEQFF. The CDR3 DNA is TGTGCCAGCAGCAAATGGACTCTACCCTCCTACAATGAGCAGTTCTTC.